The sequence of this T cell receptor (beta chain) was determined in a study of blood T cell repertoires in COVID-19 (dated by TCRdb to about 2020). Broadly, across the study: The collaborator samples originated in the United States, Italy and Spain and spanned the acute and convalescent phases of COVID-19. Where HLA class I and class II types were available, the types were taken from metadata supplied by the sample provider, not from assay-based typing. Samples were obtained from the ongoing ImmuneRACE study (first 160 participants) and from roughly 1,300 subjects provided by 6 global collaborators. The repertoires were released in a freely available public database intended as a resource for research on the immune response to SARS-CoV-2. The prospective study material was composed of cDNA or gDNA derived from T cells, B-cell-depleted T cells, or PBMCs. Deeply sampled blood TCRbeta repertoires from subjects exposed to, actively infected with, or recovered from COVID-19 were included in the dataset. Sample metadata almost always included a de-identified subject ID, COVID-19 status, age in years and sex. General study outcomes and caveats: The amount of clinical and demographic metadata varied by source and participant and was provided uncurated.

TCRbeta CDR3 regions were amplified from genomic DNA by means of the immunoSEQ Assay, a bias-controlled multiplex PCR. The source study handled its data this way. The number of nucleated cells in each sample was estimated from the amplification of reference gene primers within the assay. To quantify the absolute abundance of each unique TCRbeta CDR3 rearrangement, sequence reads were collapsed and filtered. For each sample, productive Simpson clonality was calculated by taking the square root of Simpson's diversity index across productive rearrangements. Imported from immuneACCESS, the table was reduced by TCRdb to in-frame sequences with V and J called. These copies leave out some clones; in studies compared against another copy, an unresolved V gene accounts for under half, and the cause of the remainder is not known. Clone size and V and J calls were adopted from that table, with D and trimming inferred from the DNA. Across this sample there are a few hundred thousand clones, with around nine tenths seen only once. Jointly, the top ten make up roughly 9.8% of the sample.

Samples from volunteer blood donors who had recovered from COVID-19 were contributed by a second Seattle source. Each collaborating institution followed its own protocols to collect whole blood in K2EDTA tubes. For TCRbeta analysis, collaborators shipped samples in one of three forms: frozen whole blood, isolated PBMCs, or DNA extracted from either of those sample types. The CDR3 has 16 amino acids, counting the end cysteine and phenylalanine. The read is trimmed to its CDR3 DNA, 48 bases read in frame from base 1. The V and J ends are trimmed by 1 base and 6 bases, leaving 19 bases between them. Based on the germline V gene, the CDR1 and CDR2 sequences are SGHRS and YFSETQ. As for this clone: It has no known antigen specificity. Base qualities are not at hand, and no much larger clone is one base apart.

The receptor's source is a man between 40 and 49 years old who had recovered from COVID-19. Sequenced input: peripheral blood. The chain uses TRBV5-1 and TRBJ1-1, and TRBD1 may be the D gene, going by 6 matching bases. The nucleotides read TGCGCCAGCAGCTTGCACCCGACAGGAGCTAGGGCTGAAGCTTTCTTT. Its protein product is CASSLHPTGARAEAFF.